This T cell receptor (beta chain) was retrieved from a study of blood T cell repertoires in COVID-19. Overall study: PBMCs, B-cell-depleted T cells, or T cells were the source of the cDNA or gDNA that made up the material.

V lost 4 bases, J lost 3 bases, and 7 bases lay in between. Germline V gives CDR1 SNHLY, CDR2 FYNNEI. This CDR3 is built from 13 residues. The Seattle patients joined while their infection was active and were tracked longitudinally afterward. Clones were read by immunoSEQ multiplex PCR, and TCRdb kept only the in-frame ones, dropping some. Among 200,000 or so clones listed, 75% to 90% were seen once. The clonotype was recovered from a man in his thirties or forties with COVID-19, enrolled during active disease. Material for sequencing was peripheral blood. The rearrangement uses TRBV2 and TRBJ1-5; no reliable D call. The CDR3 nucleotides are TGTGCCAGCAGTGGCCGGTTCAATCAGCCCCAGCATTTT. Its translation: CASSGRFNQPQHF.